This TCR beta chain was sequenced during a study of blood T cells in healthy people across ages. Study-level results: Long-lived donors carried more naive CD4+ cells and greater diversity than aged donors.

On this clonotype: Its antigen remains unidentified.

The individuals who served as donors were healthy Caucasians living in Russia, aged about 6 to 100. The use of a sample-barcoded 5' primer and a J-beta primer mix characterized a second PCR of 7 to 11 cycles. Template switching added a 12-random-nucleotide identifier to every cDNA molecule. TCRdb independently ran MiXCR on the 5' RACE reads; one entry per CDR3 protein. The table includes about 1,500,000 distinct CDR3 sequences, approximately 30% detected once. After removal of 7 bases from V and 2 bases from J, the junction contained 8 bases not matched to a gene. This CDR3 contains 16 residues. Germline lookup yields CDR1 MNHNS and CDR2 SASEGT.

This chain uses TRBV6-1 with TRBJ2-3; 11 bases are shared with TRBD2. Sequencing was performed on blood. The TCR comes from a woman younger than 45 in good health. Here the CDR3 DNA reads TGTGCCAGCACTCCGGGACTAGCGGCGATCACAGATACGCAGTATTTT. It encodes CASTPGLAAITDTQYF.